The 8 T cell receptor beta chains listed next were all sequenced from one sample in a study of T-cell memory formation after mild COVID-19. TCRdb redid the calling of the 5' RACE reads with MiXCR, one entry per CDR3 protein. The sample contains about 110,000 distinct CDR3 sequences, about a sixth of which appear only once. The sample was PBMCs or a T cell subset sorted from them (not recorded which). The receptor source for this set is an adult woman who had mild COVID-19 (a few samples of this study predate the infection). Cell type and time point are not known.

Only a few counts were recorded for this clonotype. The rearrangement uses TRBV20-1 and TRBJ1-4, with 7 bases aligning to TRBD1. CDR3 length: 15 amino acids. The V and J ends lost 1 base and 8 bases, in that order; junction bases with no gene match: 10. Germline loops: CDR1 DFQATT, CDR2 SNEGSKA (reference sequence). The CDR3, as DNA: TGCAGTGCTAGAGGGAGGGACAGCCAAGGGGAAAAACTGTTTTTT. It translates to CSARGRDSQGEKLFF.

This clonotype has only a few counts. The chain joins TRBV20-1 to TRBJ2-2; no definite D call. CDR3 length equals 16 residues. CDR1 and CDR2 (germline): DFQATT, SNEGSKA (reference sequence). V gave up 5 bases and J gave up 4 bases, with 20 bases separating them. The CDR3 loop reads CSARAPDSQSTGELFF. The DNA for the CDR3 is TGCAGTGCTCGAGCGCCCGACTCCCAGAGCACCGGGGAGCTGTTTTTT.

V and J are TRBV4-3 and TRBJ2-1, with 7 bases lining up with TRBD2. The ends lost 0 bases at V and 3 bases at J; junction bases unmatched: 2. The CDR3 extends over 15 amino acids. The V gene's germline CDR1 is LGHNA and CDR2 YSLEER. CDR3 loop: CASSQELADYNEQFF. CDR3 coding DNA: TGCGCCAGCAGCCAAGAGCTAGCGGACTACAATGAGCAGTTCTTC.

This chain connects TRBV20-1 to TRBJ1-1; D gene unclear. Trimming left V 3 bases short and J 7 bases short, with 12 bases between. Germline V gives CDR1 DFQATT, CDR2 SNEGSKA (reference sequence). This CDR3 has 12 amino acids. The CDR3 here is CSARPLGGEAFF. The CDR3, as DNA: TGCAGTGCTAGGCCCCTGGGAGGTGAAGCTTTCTTT.

This chain links TRBV6-5 with TRBJ1-5, with 10 bases matching TRBD1. V trimming: 6 bases; J trimming: 4 bases; junction bases outside the gene matches: 6. The CDR3 runs to 15 residues. Germline CDR1 reads MNHEY; CDR2 reads SVGAGI. The CDR3 spells CASSTTGGRNQPQHF. In nucleotides, the CDR3 is TGTGCCAGCAGCACGACAGGGGGCCGTAATCAGCCCCAGCATTTT.

This clonotype was counted between two and nine times. The CDR3 protein is CARGRESYEQYF. CDR3 sequence (DNA): TGTGCCAGAGGGAGAGAGAGCTACGAGCAGTACTTC. The chain has TRBV12-3 or TRBV12-4 and TRBJ2-7; D perhaps matches TRBD2 (5 bases). The CDR3 extends over 12 amino acids. Trimming removed 9 bases at V and 3 bases at J, with 12 bases between.

This clonotype came up a few times. The chain couples TRBV30 to TRBJ2-3; unclear D gene. V was cut by 3 bases and J by 11 bases, with 21 bases left in between. The CDR3 runs to 14 residues. The germline V gene has CDR1 GTSNPN and CDR2 SVGIG (reference sequence). CDR3 nucleotide sequence: TGTGCCTGGAGCGACGCTAGACCCCCTGTTGGGCAGTATTTT. It is translated as CAWSDARPPVGQYF.

Many counts were recorded for this clonotype. CDR3 amino acids: CASSPGGAGELFF. CDR3 coding DNA: TGTGCCAGCAGCCCGGGCGGCGCCGGGGAGCTGTTTTTT. V is TRBV12-3 or TRBV12-4 and J is TRBJ2-2; D ambiguous. Trimming shortened V by 6 bases and J by 6 bases, and 11 bases separated the two germline ends. This CDR3 comprises 13 residues.